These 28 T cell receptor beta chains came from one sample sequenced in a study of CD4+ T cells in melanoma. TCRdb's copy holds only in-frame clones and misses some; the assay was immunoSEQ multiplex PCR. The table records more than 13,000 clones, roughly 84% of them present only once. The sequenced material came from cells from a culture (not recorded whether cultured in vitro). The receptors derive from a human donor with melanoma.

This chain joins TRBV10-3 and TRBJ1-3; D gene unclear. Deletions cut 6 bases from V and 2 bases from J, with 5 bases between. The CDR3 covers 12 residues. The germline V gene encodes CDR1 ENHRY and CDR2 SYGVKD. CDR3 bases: TGTGCCATCAGCCGACCTGGAAACACCATATATTTT. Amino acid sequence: CAISRPGNTIYF.

In DNA form, the CDR3 reads TGCGCCAGCAGCTCTCCGGTGGGCGAGCAGTACTTC. Translation: CASSSPVGEQYF. The rearrangement joins TRBV5-1 to TRBJ2-7, with D hard to call. Germline V CDR1 and CDR2: SGHRS, YFSETQ. The CDR3 runs to 12 residues. With 3 bases removed from V and 6 bases from J, the gap between germline ends came to 10 bases.

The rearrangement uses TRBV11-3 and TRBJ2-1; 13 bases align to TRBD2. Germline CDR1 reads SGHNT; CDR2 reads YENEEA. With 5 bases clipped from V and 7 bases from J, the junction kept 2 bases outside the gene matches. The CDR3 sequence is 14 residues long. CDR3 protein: CASSRTSGGNEQFF. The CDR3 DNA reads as TGTGCCAGCAGCCGGACTAGCGGGGGAAATGAGCAGTTCTTC.

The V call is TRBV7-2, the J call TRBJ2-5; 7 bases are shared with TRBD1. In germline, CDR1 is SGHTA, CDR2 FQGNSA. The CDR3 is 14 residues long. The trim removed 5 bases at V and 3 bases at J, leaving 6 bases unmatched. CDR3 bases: TGTGCCAGCAGCCCCCCGGGACAGAAAGAGACCCAGTACTTC. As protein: CASSPPGQKETQYF.

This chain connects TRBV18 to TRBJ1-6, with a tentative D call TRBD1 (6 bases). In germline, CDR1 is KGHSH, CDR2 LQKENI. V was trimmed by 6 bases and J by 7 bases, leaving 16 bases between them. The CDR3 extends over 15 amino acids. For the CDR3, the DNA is TGTGCCAGCTCCTGGGGTCAGGGACAAAATTCACCCCTCCACTTT. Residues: CASSWGQGQNSPLHF.

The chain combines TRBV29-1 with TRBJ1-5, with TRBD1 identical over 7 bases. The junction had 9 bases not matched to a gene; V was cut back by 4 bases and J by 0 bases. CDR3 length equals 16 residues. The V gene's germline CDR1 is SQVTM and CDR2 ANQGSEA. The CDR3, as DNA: TGCAGCGTTGGGGGGACAGCGGCTTATAGCAATCAGCCCCAGCATTTT. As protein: CSVGGTAAYSNQPQHF.

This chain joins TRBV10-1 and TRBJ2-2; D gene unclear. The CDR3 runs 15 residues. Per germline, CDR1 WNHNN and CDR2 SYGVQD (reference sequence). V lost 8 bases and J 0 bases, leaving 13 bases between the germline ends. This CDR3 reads CASQNSRTNTGELFF. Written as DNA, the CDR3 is TGCGCCAGCCAAAATAGCAGGACGAACACCGGGGAGCTGTTTTTT.

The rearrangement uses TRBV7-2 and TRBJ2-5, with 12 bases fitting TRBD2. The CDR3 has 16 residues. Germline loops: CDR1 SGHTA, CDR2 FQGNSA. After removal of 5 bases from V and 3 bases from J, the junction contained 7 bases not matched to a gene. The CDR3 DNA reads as TGTGCCAGCAGCCCCCCGACTAGCGGGGGTAAAGAGACCCAGTACTTC. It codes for CASSPPTSGGKETQYF.

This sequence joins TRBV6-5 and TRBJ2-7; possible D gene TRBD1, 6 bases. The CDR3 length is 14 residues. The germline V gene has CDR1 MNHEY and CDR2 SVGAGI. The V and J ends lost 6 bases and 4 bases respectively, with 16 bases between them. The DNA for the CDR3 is TGTGCCAGCAGACTACAGGGAAATATTTACGAGCAGTACTTC. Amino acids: CASRLQGNIYEQYF.

The CDR3 loop reads CASSRTMTGGTEAFF. DNA of the CDR3: TGTGCCAGTAGCCGAACTATGACAGGGGGCACTGAAGCTTTCTTT. V and J are TRBV19 and TRBJ1-1; 9 bases are shared with TRBD1. With 6 bases clipped from V and 4 bases from J, the junction kept 9 bases outside the gene matches. Germline V gene data show CDR1 as LNHDA and CDR2 as SQIVND (reference sequence). The CDR3 spans 15 residues.

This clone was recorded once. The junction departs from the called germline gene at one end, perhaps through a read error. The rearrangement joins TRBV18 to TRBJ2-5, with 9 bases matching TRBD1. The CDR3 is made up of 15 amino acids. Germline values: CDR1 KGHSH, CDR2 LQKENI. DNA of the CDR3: TGTGCCAGCGCACCCTCGGACAGGGGCCAAGAGACCCAGTACTTC. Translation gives CASAPSDRGQETQYF. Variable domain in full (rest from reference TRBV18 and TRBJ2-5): NAGVMQNPRHLVRRRGQEARLRCSPMKGHSHVYWYRQLPEEGLKFMVYLQKENIIDESGMPKERFSAEFPKEGPSILRIQQVVRGDSAAYFCASAPSDRGQETQYFGPGTRLLVL.

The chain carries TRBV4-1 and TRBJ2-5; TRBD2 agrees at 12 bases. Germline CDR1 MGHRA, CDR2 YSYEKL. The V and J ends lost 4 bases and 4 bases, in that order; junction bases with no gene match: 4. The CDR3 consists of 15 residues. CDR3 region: CASSPRLAGVETQYF. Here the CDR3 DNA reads TGCGCCAGCAGCCCCCGACTAGCGGGGGTAGAGACCCAGTACTTC.

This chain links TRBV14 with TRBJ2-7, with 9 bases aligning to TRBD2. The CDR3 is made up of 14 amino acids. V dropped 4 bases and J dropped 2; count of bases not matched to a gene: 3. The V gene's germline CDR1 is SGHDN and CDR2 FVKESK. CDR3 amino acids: CASSLAGGTYEQYF. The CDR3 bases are TGTGCCAGCAGCCTGGCGGGGGGGACCTACGAGCAGTACTTC.

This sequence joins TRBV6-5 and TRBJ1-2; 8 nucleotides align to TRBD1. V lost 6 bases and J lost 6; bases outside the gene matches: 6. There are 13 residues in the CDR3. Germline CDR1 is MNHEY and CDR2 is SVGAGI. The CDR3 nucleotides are TGTGCCAGCAGACAGACAGGGGCCCATGGCTACACCTTC. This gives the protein CASRQTGAHGYTF.

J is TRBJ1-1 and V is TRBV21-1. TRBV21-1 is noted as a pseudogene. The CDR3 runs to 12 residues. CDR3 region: CASSGLNVEAFF. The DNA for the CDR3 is TGTGCCAGCAGCGGTCTTAATGTTGAAGCTTTCTTT.

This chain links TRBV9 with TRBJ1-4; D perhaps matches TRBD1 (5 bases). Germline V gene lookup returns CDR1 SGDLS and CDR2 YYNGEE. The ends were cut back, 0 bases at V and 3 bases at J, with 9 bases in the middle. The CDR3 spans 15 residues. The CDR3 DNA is TGTGCCAGCAGCGTAGCGACAGAACCTAATGAAAAACTGTTTTTT. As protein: CASSVATEPNEKLFF.

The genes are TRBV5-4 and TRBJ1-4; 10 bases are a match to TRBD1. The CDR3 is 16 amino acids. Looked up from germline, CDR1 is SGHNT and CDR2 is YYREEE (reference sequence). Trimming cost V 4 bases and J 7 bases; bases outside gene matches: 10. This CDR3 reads CASSTRDRGRSEKLFF. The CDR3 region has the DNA TGTGCCAGCAGCACCCGGGACAGGGGTCGCTCTGAAAAACTGTTTTTT.

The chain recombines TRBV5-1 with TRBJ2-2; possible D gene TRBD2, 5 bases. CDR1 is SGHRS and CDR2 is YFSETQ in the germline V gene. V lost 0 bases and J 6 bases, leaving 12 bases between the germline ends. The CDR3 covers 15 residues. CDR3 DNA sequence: TGCGCCAGCAGCTTGGAACTAGACGATTCCGGGGAGCTGTTTTTT. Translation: CASSLELDDSGELFF.

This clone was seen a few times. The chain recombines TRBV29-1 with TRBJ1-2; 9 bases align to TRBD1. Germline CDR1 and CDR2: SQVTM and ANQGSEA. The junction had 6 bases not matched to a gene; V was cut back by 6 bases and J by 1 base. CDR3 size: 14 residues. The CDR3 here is CSVVTGGDNYGYTF. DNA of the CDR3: TGCAGCGTCGTGACAGGGGGGGATAACTATGGCTACACCTTC. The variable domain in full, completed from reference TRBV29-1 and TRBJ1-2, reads SAVISQKPSRDICQRGTSLTIQCQVDSQVTMMFWYRQQPGQSLTLIATANQGSEATYESGFVIDKFPISRPNLTFSTLTVSNMSPEDSSIYLCSVVTGGDNYGYTFGSGTRLTVV.

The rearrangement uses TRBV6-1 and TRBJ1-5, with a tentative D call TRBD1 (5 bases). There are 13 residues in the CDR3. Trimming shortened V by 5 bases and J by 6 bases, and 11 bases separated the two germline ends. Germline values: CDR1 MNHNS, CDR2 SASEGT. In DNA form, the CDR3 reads TGTGCCAGCAGTCGGGACGCGGGTCAGCCCCAGCATTTT. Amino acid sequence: CASSRDAGQPQHF.

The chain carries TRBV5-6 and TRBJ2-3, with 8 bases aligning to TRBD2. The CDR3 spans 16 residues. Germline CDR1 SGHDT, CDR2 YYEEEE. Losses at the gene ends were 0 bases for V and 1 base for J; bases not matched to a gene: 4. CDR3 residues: CASSLAAAGGTDTQYF. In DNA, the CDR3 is TGTGCCAGCAGCTTGGCCGCAGCGGGGGGCACAGATACGCAGTATTTT.

The CDR3 coding sequence is TGTGCCAGCAGTTTACGAGGTTTCCCGCCGGCTGGCTCCTACGAGCAGTACTTC. Protein: CASSLRGFPPAGSYEQYF. The chain links TRBV27 to TRBJ2-7, with unresolved D. The CDR3 is 18 amino acids. With 2 bases removed from V and 0 bases from J, the gap between germline ends came to 20 bases. Germline CDR1 is MNHEY and CDR2 is SMNVEV (reference sequence).

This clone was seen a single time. The CDR3 bases are TGTGCCAGCGAGGGGAGGGGCGAAAACACCGGGGAGCTGTTTTTT. Residues: CASEGRGENTGELFF. The V and J genes are TRBV6-6 and TRBJ2-2, with 7 bases that match TRBD2. Germline values: CDR1 MNHNY, CDR2 SVGAGI (reference sequence). V trimming: 8 bases; J trimming: 2 bases; junction bases outside the gene matches: 8. The CDR3 contains 15 residues.

The CDR3 here is CASSYLQGSTEAFF. The CDR3 DNA reads as TGCGCCAGCAGCTATCTACAGGGGAGCACTGAAGCTTTCTTT. The chain couples TRBV5-1 to TRBJ1-1, with TRBD1 matching 7 bases. In germline, CDR1 is SGHRS, CDR2 YFSETQ. Unmatched junction bases numbered 6, after V lost 3 bases and J lost 4 bases. The CDR3 consists of 14 residues.

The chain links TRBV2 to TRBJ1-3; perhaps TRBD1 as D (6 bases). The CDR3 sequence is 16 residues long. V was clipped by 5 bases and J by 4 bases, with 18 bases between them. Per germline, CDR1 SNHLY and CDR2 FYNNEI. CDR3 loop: CASSYIARGRGNTIYF. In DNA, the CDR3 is TGTGCCAGCAGTTATATAGCCAGGGGTCGGGGAAACACCATATATTTT.

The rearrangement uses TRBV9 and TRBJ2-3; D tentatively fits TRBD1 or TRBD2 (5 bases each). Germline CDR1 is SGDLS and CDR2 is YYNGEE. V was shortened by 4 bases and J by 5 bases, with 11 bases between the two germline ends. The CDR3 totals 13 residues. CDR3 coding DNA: TGTGCCAGCAGCTATCGGGGCAGAGATACGCAGTATTTT. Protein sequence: CASSYRGRDTQYF. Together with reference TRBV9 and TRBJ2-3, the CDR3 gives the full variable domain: DSGVTQTPKHLITATGQRVTLRCSPRSGDLSVYWYQQSLDQGLQFLIQYYNGEERAKGNILERFSAQQFPDLHSELNLSSLELGDSALYFCASSYRGRDTQYFGPGTRLTVL.

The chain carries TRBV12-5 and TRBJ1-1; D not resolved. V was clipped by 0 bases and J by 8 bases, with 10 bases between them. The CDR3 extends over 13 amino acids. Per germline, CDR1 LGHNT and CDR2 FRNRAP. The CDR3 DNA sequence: TGTGCTAGTGGTTTGGTAGCGGCGGGGGAAGCTTTCTTT. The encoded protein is CASGLVAAGEAFF.

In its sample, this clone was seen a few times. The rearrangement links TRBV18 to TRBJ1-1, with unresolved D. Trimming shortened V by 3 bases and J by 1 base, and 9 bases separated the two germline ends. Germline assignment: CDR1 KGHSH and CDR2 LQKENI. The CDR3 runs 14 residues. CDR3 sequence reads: CASSPSRQNTEAFF. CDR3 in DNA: TGTGCCAGCTCACCTTCCCGGCAGAACACTGAAGCTTTCTTT.